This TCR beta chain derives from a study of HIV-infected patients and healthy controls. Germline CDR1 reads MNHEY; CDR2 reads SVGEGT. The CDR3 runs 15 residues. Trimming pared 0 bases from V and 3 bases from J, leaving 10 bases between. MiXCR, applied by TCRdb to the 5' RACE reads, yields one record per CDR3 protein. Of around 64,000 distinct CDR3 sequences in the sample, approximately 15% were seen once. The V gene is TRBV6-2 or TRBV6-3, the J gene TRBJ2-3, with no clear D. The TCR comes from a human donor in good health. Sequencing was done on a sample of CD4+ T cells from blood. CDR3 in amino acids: CASSYSAVRTDTQYF. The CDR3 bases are TGTGCCAGCAGTTACTCGGCTGTACGAACAGATACGCAGTATTTT.